This TCR beta chain was identified during a study of cytomegalovirus exposure and HLA in healthy donors. Looking at the study overall: Per a later analysis, the 550 to 850 first-cohort and 120 validation repertoires shared one platform.

Produced via immunoSEQ multiplex PCR; TCRdb's table is partial and in-frame only. The sample has tens of thousands of clones, about four fifths seen once; the top ten hold around an eighth. The V end lost 0 bases, the J end lost 1 base, and 3 bases lay between the germline ends. This CDR3 spans 13 amino acids. The germline V gene encodes CDR1 MNHEY and CDR2 SVGAGI. It was the roughly 120-subject validation cohort, separate from the roughly 700-subject first cohort, to which the donors belonged. Findings and caveats of the study: According to the study, 160 or so TCR beta chains were cytomegalovirus-associated. A few CMV-associated chains were confirmed in vitro to be specific for CMV antigens.

A single count supports this clone. The antigen is unknown. The TCR was taken from a woman under 30 in good health and CMV-seropositive. The J gene is TRBJ1-1, the V gene TRBV6-5; the D is unclear. Material for sequencing was PBMCs. CDR3: CASSYSRNTEAFF. For the CDR3, the DNA is TGTGCCAGCAGTTACTCCAGGAACACTGAAGCTTTCTTT.